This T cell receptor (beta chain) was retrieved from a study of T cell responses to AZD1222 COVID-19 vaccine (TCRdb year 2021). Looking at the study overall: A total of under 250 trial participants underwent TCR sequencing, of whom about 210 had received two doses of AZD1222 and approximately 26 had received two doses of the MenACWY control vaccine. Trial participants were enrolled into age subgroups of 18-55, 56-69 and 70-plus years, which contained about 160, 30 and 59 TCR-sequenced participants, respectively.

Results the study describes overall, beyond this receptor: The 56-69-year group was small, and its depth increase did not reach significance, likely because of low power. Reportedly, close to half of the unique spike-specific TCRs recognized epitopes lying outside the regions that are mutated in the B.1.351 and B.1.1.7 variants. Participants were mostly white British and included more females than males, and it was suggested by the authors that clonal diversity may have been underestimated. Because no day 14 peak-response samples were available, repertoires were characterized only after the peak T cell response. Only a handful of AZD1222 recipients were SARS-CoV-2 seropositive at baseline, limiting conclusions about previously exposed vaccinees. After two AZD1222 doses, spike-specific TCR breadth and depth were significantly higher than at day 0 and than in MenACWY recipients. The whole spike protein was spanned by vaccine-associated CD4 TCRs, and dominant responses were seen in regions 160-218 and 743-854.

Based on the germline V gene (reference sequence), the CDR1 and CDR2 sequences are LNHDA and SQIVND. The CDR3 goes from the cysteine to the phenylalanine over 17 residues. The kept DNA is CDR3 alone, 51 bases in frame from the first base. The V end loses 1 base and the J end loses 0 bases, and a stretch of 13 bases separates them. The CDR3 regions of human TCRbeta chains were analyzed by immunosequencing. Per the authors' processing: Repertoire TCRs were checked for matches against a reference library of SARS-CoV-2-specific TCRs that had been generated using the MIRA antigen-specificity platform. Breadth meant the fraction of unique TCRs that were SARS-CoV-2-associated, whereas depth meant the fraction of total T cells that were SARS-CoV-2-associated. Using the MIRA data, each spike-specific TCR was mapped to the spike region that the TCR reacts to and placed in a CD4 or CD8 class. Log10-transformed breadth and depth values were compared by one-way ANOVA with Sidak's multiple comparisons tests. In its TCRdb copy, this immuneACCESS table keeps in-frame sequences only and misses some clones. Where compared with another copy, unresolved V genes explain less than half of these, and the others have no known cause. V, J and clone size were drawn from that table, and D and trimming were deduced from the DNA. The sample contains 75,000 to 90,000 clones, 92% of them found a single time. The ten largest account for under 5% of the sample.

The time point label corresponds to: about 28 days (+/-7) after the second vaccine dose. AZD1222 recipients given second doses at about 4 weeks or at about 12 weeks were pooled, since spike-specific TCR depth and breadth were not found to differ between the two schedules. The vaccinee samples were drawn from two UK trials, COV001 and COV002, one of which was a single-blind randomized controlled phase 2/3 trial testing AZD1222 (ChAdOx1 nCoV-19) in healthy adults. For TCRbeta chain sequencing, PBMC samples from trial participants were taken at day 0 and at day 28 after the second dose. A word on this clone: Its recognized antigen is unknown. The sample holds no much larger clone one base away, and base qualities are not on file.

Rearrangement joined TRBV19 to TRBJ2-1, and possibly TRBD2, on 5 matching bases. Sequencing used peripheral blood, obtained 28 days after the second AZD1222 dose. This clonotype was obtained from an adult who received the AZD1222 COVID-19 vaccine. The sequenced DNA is TGTGCCAGTAGTATAGTCCCCAGCGGAAGCTCCTACAATGAGCAGTTCTTC. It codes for CASSIVPSGSSYNEQFF.